The 28 T cell receptor beta chains below come from one sample, sequenced in a study of identifying expanded T cells in peripheral blood. Generated by immunoSEQ multiplex PCR, the TCRdb table keeps only in-frame clones and is missing some. The table has 100,000 or so clones, 80% to 90% seen once; the top ten hold just over 5.5%. Sequenced: blood. These TCRs come from a person between 18 and 75 years old in good health.

V usage is TRBV7-9 and J usage is TRBJ1-4, with 12 bases lining up with TRBD1. V dropped 7 bases and J dropped 3; count of bases not matched to a gene: 9. There are 17 residues in the CDR3. The V gene's germline CDR1 is SEHNR and CDR2 FQNEAQ (reference sequence). CDR3 protein: CASTWDRGRPPNEKLFF. The CDR3 DNA reads as TGTGCCAGCACCTGGGACAGGGGGCGTCCCCCTAATGAAAAACTGTTTTTT.

The chain links TRBV7-8 to TRBJ2-6; D is unclear. There are 15 residues in the CDR3. Trimming took 3 bases from V and 1 from J, leaving 7 bases between them. Germline CDR1 reads SGHVS; CDR2 reads FQNEAQ. This CDR3 reads CASSFGPSGANVLTF. Here the CDR3 DNA reads TGTGCCAGCAGCTTCGGCCCTTCTGGGGCCAACGTCCTGACTTTC.

This clone was detected a few times. The chain links TRBV9 to TRBJ1-6; D is uncertain. CDR3 size: 15 residues. The germline CDR1 and CDR2 sequences are SGDLS and YYNGEE. V was shortened by 0 bases and J by 7 bases, with 11 bases between the two germline ends. CDR3 protein: CASSVGAQTNSPLHF. The CDR3 bases are TGTGCCAGCAGCGTAGGAGCTCAAACGAATTCACCCCTCCACTTT. Full variable domain (missing parts from reference TRBV9 and TRBJ1-6): DSGVTQTPKHLITATGQRVTLRCSPRSGDLSVYWYQQSLDQGLQFLIQYYNGEERAKGNILERFSAQQFPDLHSELNLSSLELGDSALYFCASSVGAQTNSPLHFGNGTRLTVT.

The rearrangement uses TRBV4-1 and TRBJ2-3, with 10 bases that match TRBD1. CDR1 is MGHRA and CDR2 is YSYEKL in the germline V gene. V was pared by 0 bases and J by 3 bases, with 6 bases of the junction left unmatched. CDR3 length: 17 residues. CDR3: CASSQEPRDRGTDTQYF. DNA of the CDR3: TGCGCCAGCAGCCAAGAGCCCCGGGACAGGGGAACAGATACGCAGTATTTT.

This sequence joins TRBV7-9 and TRBJ2-4; tentatively, D is TRBD2 (5 bases). Germline CDR1 and CDR2: SEHNR and FQNEAQ (reference sequence). There are 17 residues in the CDR3. V lost 1 base and J lost 2, with 15 bases in between. DNA of the CDR3: TGTGCCAGCAGCTTAGGTTATATCGGGGATTCCAAAAACATTCAGTACTTC. Protein product: CASSLGYIGDSKNIQYF.

The chain joins TRBV4-2 to TRBJ1-1; D may be TRBD1 (5 bases). V gave up 0 bases and J gave up 7 bases, with 18 bases separating them. Germline V gives CDR1 LGHNA, CDR2 YNFKEQ. The CDR3 runs 16 residues. Here the CDR3 reads CASSQEIGVGTNEAFF. The CDR3, as DNA: TGTGCCAGCAGCCAAGAAATCGGGGTGGGGACGAATGAAGCTTTCTTT.

This sequence joins TRBV5-6 and TRBJ2-7, with D possibly being TRBD1 (6 bases). Trimming took 0 bases from V and 7 from J, leaving 14 bases between them. Per germline, CDR1 SGHDT and CDR2 YYEEEE. This CDR3 contains 14 residues. This CDR3 is CASSLGRGSLEQYF. The CDR3 region has the DNA TGTGCCAGCAGCTTGGGAAGGGGGTCCTTAGAGCAGTACTTC.

This chain links TRBV11-1 with TRBJ2-1, with 12 bases fitting TRBD2. Germline V gene data show CDR1 as SGHAT and CDR2 as FQDESV (reference sequence). V gave up 5 bases and J gave up 3 bases; unmatched junction bases: 11. The CDR3 sequence is 18 residues long. The CDR3 sequence is CASSEFPGLAGIYNEQFF. DNA for the CDR3: TGTGCCAGCAGCGAATTCCCCGGACTAGCGGGGATCTACAATGAGCAGTTCTTC. The full variable domain, its missing parts supplied by reference TRBV11-1 and TRBJ2-1, is EAEVAQSPRYKITEKSQAVAFWCDPISGHATLYWYRQILGQGPELLVQFQDESVVDDSQLPKDRFSAERLKGVDSTLKIQPAELGDSAMYLCASSEFPGLAGIYNEQFFGPGTRLTVL.

The chain is built from TRBV29-1 and TRBJ2-4, with 9 bases fitting TRBD1. The V gene end was trimmed by 7 bases and the J gene end by 3 bases; junction bases not matched to a gene: 4. Germline CDR1 reads SQVTM; CDR2 reads ANQGSEA. This CDR3 comprises 13 residues. CDR3 DNA: TGCAGCGCGGGACAGGGAAGCAAAAACATTCAGTACTTC. Translation: CSAGQGSKNIQYF. The full variable domain, with the rest looked up from reference TRBV29-1 and TRBJ2-4, is SAVISQKPSRDICQRGTSLTIQCQVDSQVTMMFWYRQQPGQSLTLIATANQGSEATYESGFVIDKFPISRPNLTFSTLTVSNMSPEDSSIYLCSAGQGSKNIQYFGAGTRLSVL.

The J gene is TRBJ1-1, the V gene TRBV7-6; the D is unclear. The V end was cut by 1 base, the J end by 11 bases, with 14 bases between. Germline V gene sequence: CDR1 SGHVS, CDR2 FNYEAQ. This CDR3 region has 13 residues. The CDR3 DNA sequence: TGTGCCAGCAGCTTAGTACCCAGTGGTGACGCTTTCTTT. It is translated as CASSLVPSGDAFF. Looking up the rest from reference TRBV7-6 and TRBJ1-1 gives the full variable domain: GAGVSQSPRYKVTKRGQDVALRCDPISGHVSLYWYRQALGQGPEFLTYFNYEAQQDKSGLPNDRFSAERPEGSISTLTIQRTEQRDSAMYRCASSLVPSGDAFFGQGTRLTVV.

The rearrangement uses TRBV27 and TRBJ2-2, with D hard to call. Germline assignment: CDR1 MNHEY and CDR2 SMNVEV (reference sequence). The length of the CDR3 is 14 residues. Trimming took 3 bases from V and 6 from J, leaving 11 bases between them. The CDR3 sequence: CASSFSSAAGELFF. The CDR3 coding sequence is TGTGCCAGCAGTTTCTCGAGCGCGGCCGGGGAGCTGTTTTTT.

This clone has a handful of counts. The CDR3 reads CASRDRGRNTGELFF. CDR3 bases: TGTGCCAGCAGAGACAGGGGGAGGAACACCGGGGAGCTGTTTTTT. The rearrangement joins TRBV6-1 to TRBJ2-2, with 9 bases that match TRBD1. Germline V gene lookup returns CDR1 MNHNS and CDR2 SASEGT. This CDR3 is 15 amino acids long. The V gene end was trimmed by 6 bases and the J gene end by 1 base; junction bases not matched to a gene: 3.

This clone was observed once. This chain joins TRBV18 and TRBJ2-1, with 9 bases that match TRBD1. Germline V gene data show CDR1 as KGHSH and CDR2 as LQKENI. Trimming cost V 0 bases and J 9 bases; bases outside gene matches: 6. CDR3 length equals 15 residues. In DNA form, the CDR3 reads TGTGCCAGCTCACCACCGTCGGGACAGGGAGGTGAGCAGTTCTTC. It yields the protein CASSPPSGQGGEQFF.

The gene calls are TRBV18 and TRBJ2-3; 10 bases fit TRBD2. The CDR3 is made up of 16 amino acids. V was clipped by 0 bases and J by 7 bases; unmatched bases: 7. From germline, CDR1 is KGHSH and CDR2 LQKENI. The CDR3 here is CASSPPGLALPHTQYF. DNA of the CDR3: TGTGCCAGCTCACCACCGGGACTAGCGCTTCCCCATACGCAGTATTTT.

This chain uses TRBV19 with TRBJ2-7; TRBD1 matches 9 bases. With 6 bases clipped from V and 7 bases from J, the junction kept 10 bases outside the gene matches. Germline loops: CDR1 LNHDA, CDR2 SQIVND (reference sequence). The CDR3 runs 14 residues. CDR3 loop: CASSPGTGFEEQYF. CDR3 in DNA: TGTGCCAGTAGCCCCGGGACAGGGTTCGAGGAGCAGTACTTC.

This chain uses TRBV10-3 with TRBJ1-3; possibly TRBD1 for D (5 bases). V was trimmed by 2 bases and J by 4 bases, leaving 12 bases between them. Germline values: CDR1 ENHRY, CDR2 SYGVKD. The CDR3 consists of 15 residues. The CDR3 DNA sequence: TGTGCCATCAGTGAGATTATGACAGCCGGAAACACCATATATTTT. It encodes CAISEIMTAGNTIYF.

CDR3 nucleotides: TGTGCCAGTAGCTCCCTTTACAGCCTACTTAACTATGGCTACACCTTC. This gives the protein CASSSLYSLLNYGYTF. The genes are TRBV19 and TRBJ1-2; D is ambiguous. The CDR3 is made up of 16 amino acids. From germline, CDR1 is LNHDA and CDR2 SQIVND (reference sequence). V was cut by 6 bases and J by 1 base, with 18 bases left in between.

V gene TRBV4-3 combines with J gene TRBJ2-2; weak D call: TRBD2 (5 bases). This CDR3 has 15 amino acids. Trimming removed 1 base from V and 3 bases from J, with 9 bases in between. From germline, CDR1 is LGHNA and CDR2 YSLEER. CDR3 bases: TGCGCCAGCAGCCAAGGTCGGCGGGACACCGGGGAGCTGTTTTTT. It yields the protein CASSQGRRDTGELFF.

This clone is medium-sized in the sample. The chain carries TRBV6-4 and TRBJ2-3, with 10 bases matching TRBD2. Germline assignment: CDR1 MRHNA and CDR2 SNTAGT. The length of the CDR3 is 16 residues. V lost 3 bases to trimming and J lost 4 bases; unmatched junction nucleotides: 7. CDR3 nucleotides: TGTGCCAGCAGTGAGTCCGGGACTAGCGAGGCAGATACGCAGTATTTT. This sequence encodes CASSESGTSEADTQYF.

J is TRBJ2-7 and V is TRBV5-3; a possible D gene is TRBD1 (5 bases). TRBV5-3 is assigned to the ORF class and has an uncertain function. Trimming cost V 4 bases and J 3 bases, with 17 bases left between them. CDR3 length: 15 amino acids. CDR3 nucleotide sequence: TGTGCCAGAAGCAGGGGTTCCAAGGAACACTACGAGCAGTACTTC. It codes for CARSRGSKEHYEQYF.

This clone was found once. Here the CDR3 DNA reads TGCGCCAGCAGCCCCCAGGGTATCCTGAGCGGGCCCCTCCACTTT. This translates into CASSPQGILSGPLHF. The rearrangement uses TRBV4-1 and TRBJ1-6, with D perhaps TRBD1 (5 bases). Trimming took 4 bases from V and 13 from J, leaving 20 bases between them. This CDR3 contains 15 residues. Per the germline V gene, CDR1 is MGHRA and CDR2 is YSYEKL.

The chain combines TRBV5-1 with TRBJ2-5; 8 bases are shared with TRBD2. The germline CDR1 and CDR2 sequences are SGHRS and YFSETQ. Unmatched junction bases numbered 12, after V lost 3 bases and J lost 5 bases. The CDR3 runs to 16 residues. The CDR3 DNA follows: TGCGCCAGCAGCTGGACTGGGACTAGTGGATTCGAGACCCAGTACTTC. This translates into CASSWTGTSGFETQYF.

The chain is built from TRBV10-2 and TRBJ1-5; 11 bases are shared with TRBD1. CDR3 length: 17 residues. The V gene end was trimmed by 4 bases and the J gene end by 4 bases; junction bases not matched to a gene: 9. CDR1 and CDR2 from the germline V gene are WSHSY and SAAADI. CDR3 loop: CASSARTGGNLNQPQHF. The CDR3 DNA reads as TGCGCCAGCAGTGCTAGGACAGGGGGCAACCTTAATCAGCCCCAGCATTTT.

The chain couples TRBV6-5 to TRBJ2-1, with D hard to call. V was cut by 5 bases and J by 5 bases, with 10 bases left in between. This CDR3 has 13 amino acids. Germline CDR1 is MNHEY and CDR2 is SVGAGI. Written as DNA, the CDR3 is TGTGCCAGCAGTATTCAAAGTCACAATGAGCAGTTCTTC. This gives the protein CASSIQSHNEQFF.

The chain uses TRBV6-4 and TRBJ1-3; the D is unclear. V lost 7 bases, J lost 0 bases, and 16 bases lay in between. CDR3 length equals 16 residues. Germline V gene lookup returns CDR1 MRHNA and CDR2 SNTAGT. CDR3 nucleotides: TGTGCCAGCATCACACCAATCCACCGCTCTGGAAACACCATATATTTT. As protein: CASITPIHRSGNTIYF.

The rearrangement uses TRBV5-1 and TRBJ1-1, with 8 bases identical to TRBD1. This CDR3 has 15 residues. With V trimmed by 1 base and J by 2 bases, 4 bases remained unmatched. The germline gives CDR1 SGHRS, CDR2 YFSETQ. The CDR3 coding sequence is TGCGCCAGCAGCTTGCAGGGGGCTGGTAACACTGAAGCTTTCTTT. Protein product: CASSLQGAGNTEAFF.

This chain connects TRBV6-1 to TRBJ1-2; 8 positions match TRBD1. This CDR3 comprises 16 residues. Germline CDR1 and CDR2: MNHNS and SASEGT. The J segment lost 8 bases and the V segment lost 3 bases, leaving 14 bases of the junction unmatched. The CDR3 DNA reads as TGTGCCAGCAGTGATTGGGACAGGTCGGCCCTTTCGGGCTACACCTTC. Protein sequence: CASSDWDRSALSGYTF.

The CDR3 bases are TGTGCCAGCAGCTCTAGCGGGGGGCTTGGAGAGACCCAGTACTTC. Its protein product is CASSSSGGLGETQYF. The chain combines TRBV9 with TRBJ2-5, with 11 positions matching TRBD2. Trimming cost V 4 bases and J 4 bases; bases outside gene matches: 6. The germline gives CDR1 SGDLS, CDR2 YYNGEE. CDR3 size: 15 residues.